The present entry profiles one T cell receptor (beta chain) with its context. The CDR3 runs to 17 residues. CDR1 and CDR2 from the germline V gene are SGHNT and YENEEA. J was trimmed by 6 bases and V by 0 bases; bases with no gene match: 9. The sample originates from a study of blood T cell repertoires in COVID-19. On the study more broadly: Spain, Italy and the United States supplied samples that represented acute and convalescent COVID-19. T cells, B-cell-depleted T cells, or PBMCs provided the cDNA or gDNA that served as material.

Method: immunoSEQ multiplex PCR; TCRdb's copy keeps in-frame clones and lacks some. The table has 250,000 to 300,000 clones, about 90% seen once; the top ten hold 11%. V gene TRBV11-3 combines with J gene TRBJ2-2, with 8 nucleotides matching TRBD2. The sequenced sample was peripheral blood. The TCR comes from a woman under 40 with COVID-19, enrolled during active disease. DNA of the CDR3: TGTGCCAGCAGCTTAGAGGTCCGGGGGGGCCCCGCCGGGGAGCTGTTTTTT. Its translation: CASSLEVRGGPAGELFF.